This TCR beta chain was captured in a study of CD8+ T cells in alopecia areata. This clone occurred a few times. Antigen: not known. Treatment indicated: oral pan-JAK inhibitor, 5-10 mg twice daily. As the sequencing template, cDNA was produced by extracting RNA and reverse transcribing it. Only in-frame clones appear in the TCRdb table, and some are missing; sequencing was by immunoSEQ multiplex PCR. Here the sample spans roughly 190,000 clones, about 65% being singletons. V was pared by 0 bases and J by 0 bases, with 5 bases of the junction left unmatched. CDR3 length: 16 amino acids. The V gene's germline CDR1 is KGHSH and CDR2 LQKENI. General observations from the study: Compared with normal scalp, lesional scalp had higher clonality and more expanded CD8+ clones. As there was one nonresponder, how baseline CD8+ expansion relates to response remains uncertain. Resident alphabeta T-cell populations of normal skin are likewise subject to sequencing in scalp samples.

The source is a human donor with alopecia areata. V gene TRBV18 combines with J gene TRBJ2-7; TRBD2 matches 7 bases. The sequencing here drew on CD4+ T cells sorted from blood, taken at roughly week 49, from a patient treated with tofacitinib. CDR3 coding DNA: TGTGCCAGCTCACCACCTACGGGGGGAAGCTCCTACGAGCAGTACTTC. This translates into CASSPPTGGSSYEQYF.